This TCR beta chain is from a study of OX40 agonist ivuxolimab in advanced cancers. Using immunoSEQ multiplex PCR, the repertoire was profiled, and TCRdb retains in-frame clones only, with some absent. The sample records some 99,000 clones, 80% to 95% being singletons. CDR3 size: 14 residues. The sample in question was CD4+ or CD8+ T cells sorted from blood, obtained in a trial of the OX40 agonist ivuxolimab. The clonotype originates from an adult with an advanced solid tumor such as melanoma, head and neck, liver or kidney cancer. The chain is built from TRBV1 and TRBJ2-5; the D call of TRBD2 is as the table states it, not checked on the DNA. TRBV1 is a known pseudogene. The CDR3, as DNA: TGCACCAGCAGTCGGAATAGCGGGAGGGAGACCCAGTACTTC. Its translation is CTSSRNSGRETQYF.